The 16 T cell receptor beta chains listed next were all sequenced from one sample in a study of cytomegalovirus exposure and HLA in healthy donors. Primers for the PCR totalled 60 Vbeta and 13 Jbeta. TCRdb's copy holds only in-frame clones and misses some; the assay was immunoSEQ multiplex PCR. The sample consists of roughly 150,000 clones, 65% to 85% of them appearing once. Material: PBMCs. These receptors were taken from a man aged 30 to 39 in good health and CMV-seronegative.

There are a few counts of this clone. CDR3 sequence reads: CASMSRSSYNSPLHF. As DNA, the CDR3 is TGTGCCAGTATGTCCCGGAGCTCCTATAATTCACCCCTCCACTTT. The chain uses TRBV19 and TRBJ1-6; D uncertain. Germline CDR1 reads LNHDA; CDR2 reads SQIVND (reference sequence). The V end was cut by 7 bases, the J end by 0 bases, with 10 bases between. This CDR3 region has 15 residues.

The V gene is TRBV7-2, the J gene TRBJ2-3, with 8 bases aligning to TRBD2. Losses at the gene ends were 3 bases for V and 5 bases for J; bases not matched to a gene: 7. Germline V CDR1 and CDR2: SGHTA, FQGNSA. The CDR3 covers 15 residues. The CDR3 DNA reads TGTGCCAGCAGCTTGAGCGGGAGTTCGGAAGATACGCAGTATTTT. Translating it yields CASSLSGSSEDTQYF.

The chain is built from TRBV9 and TRBJ2-3; TRBD2 might be the D (6 bases). Germline V gene sequence: CDR1 SGDLS, CDR2 YYNGEE. This CDR3 contains 15 residues. V was trimmed by 4 bases and J by 0 bases, leaving 12 bases between them. CDR3 DNA: TGTGCCAGCAGCCCGGGAGATACTAGCACAGATACGCAGTATTTT. Its protein product is CASSPGDTSTDTQYF. Full variable domain (remainder filled in from reference TRBV9 and TRBJ2-3): DSGVTQTPKHLITATGQRVTLRCSPRSGDLSVYWYQQSLDQGLQFLIQYYNGEERAKGNILERFSAQQFPDLHSELNLSSLELGDSALYFCASSPGDTSTDTQYFGPGTRLTVL.

This rearrangement joins TRBV6-1 to TRBJ1-2; TRBD1 matches 7 bases. V gave up 8 bases and J gave up 0 bases; unmatched junction bases: 0. The CDR3 length is 12 residues. The germline CDR1 and CDR2 sequences are MNHNS and SASEGT. In DNA form, the CDR3 reads TGTGCCAGCGGGACAGCTAACTATGGCTACACCTTC. Its translation: CASGTANYGYTF.

Only a few counts were recorded for this clone. The chain recombines TRBV15 with TRBJ2-5; 8 positions agree with TRBD1. The CDR3 extends over 14 amino acids. Germline-derived CDR1 and CDR2 are LNHNV and YYDKDF (reference sequence). After removal of 0 bases from V and 11 bases from J, the junction contained 8 bases not matched to a gene. The CDR3 sequence: CATSRDQGANAQYF. The CDR3 DNA sequence: TGTGCCACCAGCAGAGATCAGGGGGCAAATGCGCAGTACTTC. Looking up the rest from reference TRBV15 and TRBJ2-5 gives the full variable domain: DAMVIQNPRYQVTQFGKPVTLSCSQTLNHNVMYWYQQKSSQAPKLLFHYYDKDFNNEADTPDNFQSRRPNTSFCFLDIRSPGLGDTAMYLCATSRDQGANAQYFGPGTRLLVL.

V and J are TRBV7-6 and TRBJ2-2; TRBD2 aligns across 11 bases. The CDR3 totals 17 residues. Germline V gene data show CDR1 as SGHVS and CDR2 as FNYEAQ. V lost 5 bases and J lost 4; bases outside the gene matches: 9. In DNA form, the CDR3 reads TGTGCCAGCAGCCCAAATAGCGGGGGGGCCTCCACCGGGGAGCTGTTTTTT. Amino acid sequence: CASSPNSGGASTGELFF.

The rearrangement links TRBV27 to TRBJ2-3, with 11 bases that match TRBD2. The CDR3 runs to 18 residues. Germline assignment: CDR1 MNHEY and CDR2 SMNVEV (reference sequence). The V and J ends lost 5 bases and 0 bases, in that order; junction bases with no gene match: 10. CDR3 region: CASSISGTSGTSTDTQYF. The CDR3 bases are TGTGCCAGCAGTATTTCCGGGACTAGCGGAACTAGCACAGATACGCAGTATTTT.

CDR3 residues: CAIADRDGDQPQHF. In DNA, the CDR3 is TGTGCCATTGCGGACAGGGATGGGGATCAGCCCCAGCATTTT. The J gene is TRBJ1-5, the V gene TRBV10-3, with 8 positions matching TRBD1. CDR1 and CDR2 from the germline V gene are ENHRY and SYGVKD. This CDR3 is built from 14 residues. V lost 9 bases and J lost 5; bases outside the gene matches: 9.

V and J are TRBV5-1 and TRBJ2-1; D not resolved. Germline loops: CDR1 SGHRS, CDR2 YFSETQ. Trimming left V 4 bases short and J 7 bases short, with 24 bases between. This CDR3 is 17 amino acids long. The CDR3 protein is CASSPLPLLSASNEQFF. CDR3 DNA: TGCGCCAGCAGCCCCCTACCCTTATTAAGCGCATCGAATGAGCAGTTCTTC.

Only a few counts were recorded for this clone. This chain links TRBV5-6 with TRBJ1-2; weak D call: TRBD1 (6 bases). Trimming shortened V by 0 bases and J by 7 bases, and 16 bases separated the two germline ends. This CDR3 spans 15 amino acids. CDR1 and CDR2 (germline): SGHDT, YYEEEE. CDR3 region: CASSLARGGIRGYTF. The CDR3 DNA follows: TGTGCCAGCAGCTTGGCCAGGGGCGGTATACGTGGCTACACCTTC.

The chain has TRBV18 and TRBJ1-1, with D possibly TRBD1 on 5 matching bases. CDR1 and CDR2 from the germline V gene are KGHSH and LQKENI. The CDR3 has 16 amino acids. Trimming took 4 bases from V and 6 from J, leaving 21 bases between them. The CDR3 loop reads CASSQVHRSTSAEAFF. DNA for the CDR3: TGTGCCAGCTCACAGGTTCACAGGAGCACCTCCGCTGAAGCTTTCTTT.

With respect to this clone: One end of the junction is discordant with germline, which a read error may explain. The chain has TRBV27 and TRBJ1-2; 7 nucleotides align to TRBD1. There are 15 residues in the CDR3. Germline CDR1 reads MNHEY; CDR2 reads SMNVEV (reference sequence). CDR3 sequence reads: CASSPGGKANYGCTF. DNA for the CDR3: TGTGCCAGCAGTCCAGGGGGAAAAGCTAACTATGGCTGCACCTTC.

This chain joins TRBV28 and TRBJ1-1; D may be TRBD1 (5 bases). The CDR3 runs 13 residues. Trimming pared 6 bases from V and 1 base from J, leaving 9 bases between. Germline CDR1 reads MDHEN; CDR2 reads SYDVKM. DNA of the CDR3: TGTGCCAGCAGGACAGAAGCGAACACTGAAGCTTTCTTT. Its protein is CASRTEANTEAFF.

CDR3 region: CASSPTRDTQYF. Written as DNA, the CDR3 is TGTGCCAGCAGCCCAACGAGAGATACGCAGTATTTT. V is TRBV14 and J is TRBJ2-3; unclear D gene. Trimming took 4 bases from V and 5 from J, leaving 7 bases between them. This CDR3 has 12 amino acids. Germline-derived CDR1 and CDR2 are SGHDN and FVKESK. The full variable domain, its missing parts supplied by reference TRBV14 and TRBJ2-3, is EAGVTQFPSHSVIEKGQTVTLRCDPISGHDNLYWYRRVMGKEIKFLLHFVKESKQDESGMPNNRFLAERTGGTYSTLKVQPAELEDSGVYFCASSPTRDTQYFGPGTRLTVL.

This clone showed up just a few times. The J gene is TRBJ2-3, the V gene TRBV4-2, with TRBD2 identical over 9 bases. CDR1 is LGHNA, CDR2 YNFKEQ, per germline. Losses at the gene ends were 0 bases for V and 7 bases for J; bases not matched to a gene: 8. The CDR3 spans 16 residues. CDR3 amino acids: CASSQDIGTSRNTQYF. CDR3 nucleotides: TGTGCCAGCAGCCAAGATATAGGGACTAGCAGAAATACGCAGTATTTT.

A remark on this clone: An end of the junction does not agree with germline; a read error may underlie this. The gene calls are TRBV6-1 and TRBJ1-2, with D perhaps TRBD1 (5 bases). Germline-derived CDR1 and CDR2 are MNHNS and SASEGT. The length of the CDR3 is 13 residues. The CDR3 DNA reads as TGTGCCATCAGTGAGGAGGGGCCCTATGGCTACACCTTC. Amino acids: CAISEEGPYGYTF.